The clone carrying this TCR beta chain turned up a few times. Expressed TCRB transcripts were sequenced because the entire RNA isolate underwent reverse transcription. The data were produced by immunoSEQ multiplex PCR, yet TCRdb's version contains in-frame clones alone and is incomplete. This table holds 400,000 to 600,000 clones, approximately 30% found once. The data are from a study of beta chain features in type 1 diabetes. Study in general: Age and gender were similar between patients and healthy donors, as were cell yields. Sorted cell examination encompassed approximately 110 million cells across all samples.

The CDR3 has 14 amino acids. V lost 2 bases, J lost 4 bases, and 15 bases lay in between. Germline CDR1 GTSNPN, CDR2 SVGIG (reference sequence). This receptor was obtained from a man between 18 and 35 years old in good health. The chain has TRBV30 and TRBJ2-7; no definite D call. Sequencing was carried out using naive CD4+ T cells from blood. CDR3 region: CAWSIDGLGYEQYF. CDR3 sequence (DNA): TGTGCCTGGAGTATAGACGGCTTAGGGTACGAGCAGTACTTC.